This T cell receptor (beta chain) was obtained from a study of blood T cell repertoires in COVID-19. Across the whole study: Samples came from the United States, Italy and Spain, spanning acute and convalescent COVID-19.

Original processing notes: Amplification from reference gene primers served as the basis for estimated nucleated cell counts. This table comes from immunoSEQ multiplex PCR, and its TCRdb copy is limited to in-frame clones, with some not included. That table supplies the V and J calls and clone size; D and trimming were determined from the DNA. The table lists 200,000 to 250,000 clones, under 90% of them singletons. This CDR3 has 18 amino acids. Looked up from germline, CDR1 is SGDLS and CDR2 is YYNGEE. The V gene lost 3 bases and the J gene lost 0 bases, with 16 bases spanning the gap. The chain links TRBV9 to TRBJ1-6, with a tentative D call TRBD1 (5 bases). The sequence was obtained from a man in his fifties or sixties with acute or convalescent COVID-19. Sample: peripheral blood. CDR3 sequence reads: CASSASTDSSSYNSPLHF. The CDR3 region has the DNA TGTGCCAGCAGCGCCTCGACAGATTCGAGCTCCTATAATTCACCCCTCCACTTT. The full variable domain, its missing parts supplied by reference TRBV9 and TRBJ1-6, is DSGVTQTPKHLITATGQRVTLRCSPRSGDLSVYWYQQSLDQGLQFLIQYYNGEERAKGNILERFSAQQFPDLHSELNLSSLELGDSALYFCASSASTDSSSYNSPLHFGNGTRLTVT.